One and the same sample provided the 2 T cell receptor beta chains below, sequenced in a study of regulatory T cells in long-lasting Graves disease. Building the TCR beta libraries relied on iRepertoire HTBI primers, and CDR3 regions underwent Arm-PCR. From the multiplex PCR reads, TCRdb called clonotypes with MiXCR, one entry per CDR3 protein. The sample yields more than 350,000 distinct CDR3 sequences, under 25% seen once. Time point indicated: persistent/refractory GD, antithyroid drugs over 5 years with positive TRAb. Scientists built the TCR library using RNA that was extracted from PBMCs. The source was peripheral blood mononuclear cells (PBMCs), collected when the disease was refractory, from a patient treated with antithyroid drugs. The receptors were sampled from a female donor with Graves disease.

Regarding this clonotype: A much larger clone sits a single nucleotide away, making a read error possible. The chain employs TRBV28 and TRBJ1-4, with 9 bases that match TRBD1. The CDR3 covers 16 residues. Germline V gene data show CDR1 as MDHEN and CDR2 as SYDVKM. DNA of the CDR3: TGTGCCAGCAGTTCCACTCCGGGACAGGGTAATGAAAAACTGTCTTTT. Residues: CASSSTPGQGNEKLSF.

The chain uses TRBV25-1 and TRBJ2-2; D remains unclear. The germline CDR1 and CDR2 sequences are MGHDK and SYGVNS. CDR3 length: 14 residues. V lost 6 bases and J lost 5, with 13 bases in between. The CDR3 sequence is CASRRQGDTGELFF. CDR3 bases: TGTGCCAGCAGGCGTCAAGGAGATACCGGGGAGCTGTTTTTT.